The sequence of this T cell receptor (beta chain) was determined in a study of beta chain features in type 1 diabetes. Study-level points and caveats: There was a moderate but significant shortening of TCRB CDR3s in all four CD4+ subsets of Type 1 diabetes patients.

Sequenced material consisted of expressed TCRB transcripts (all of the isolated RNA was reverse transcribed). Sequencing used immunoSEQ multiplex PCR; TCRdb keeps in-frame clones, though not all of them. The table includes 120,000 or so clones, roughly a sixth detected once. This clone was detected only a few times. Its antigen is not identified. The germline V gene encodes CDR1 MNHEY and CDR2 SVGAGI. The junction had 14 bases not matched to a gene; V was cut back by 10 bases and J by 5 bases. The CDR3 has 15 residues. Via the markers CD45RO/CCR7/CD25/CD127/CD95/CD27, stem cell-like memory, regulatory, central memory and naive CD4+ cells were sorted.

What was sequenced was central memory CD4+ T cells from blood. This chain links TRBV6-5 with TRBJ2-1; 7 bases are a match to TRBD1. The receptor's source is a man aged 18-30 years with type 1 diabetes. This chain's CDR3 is CATRGDRERDNEQFF. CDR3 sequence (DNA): TGTGCCACCAGAGGAGACAGGGAGAGGGACAATGAGCAGTTCTTC.